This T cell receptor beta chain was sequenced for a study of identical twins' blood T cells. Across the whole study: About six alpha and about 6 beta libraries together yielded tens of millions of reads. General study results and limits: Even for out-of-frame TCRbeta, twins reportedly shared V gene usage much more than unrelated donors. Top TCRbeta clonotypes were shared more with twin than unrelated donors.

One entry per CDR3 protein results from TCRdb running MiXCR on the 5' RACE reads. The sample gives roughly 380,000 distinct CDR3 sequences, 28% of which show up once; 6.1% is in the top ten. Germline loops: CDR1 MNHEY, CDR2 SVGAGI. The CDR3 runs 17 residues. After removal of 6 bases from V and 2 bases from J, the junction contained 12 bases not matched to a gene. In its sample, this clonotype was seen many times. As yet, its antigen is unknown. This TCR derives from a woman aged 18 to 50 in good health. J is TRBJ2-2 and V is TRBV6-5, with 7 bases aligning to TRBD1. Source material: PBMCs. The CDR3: CASSQRTGTANTGELFF. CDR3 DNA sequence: TGTGCCAGCAGCCAACGGACAGGAACAGCAAACACCGGGGAGCTGTTTTTT.